This record covers a single T cell receptor beta chain. Its antigen is currently not known. One base away there is no much larger clone; base qualities are not given. Libraries came from the immunoSEQ multiplex PCR assay. A mixture of 60 forward primers for TCR Vbeta segments and 13 reverse primers for TCR Jbeta segments was used in the multiplex PCR. The CDR3 region of rearranged TCR beta genes was amplified from genomic DNA by a multiplex PCR assay. The amplified TCR beta libraries were sequenced on the Illumina HiSeq System as 87-base-pair reads. The authors' analysis ran thus. A later analysis tallied 75 million to 85 million unique TCR beta chains across the 700 or so repertoires, and around 10 million of those chains were shared by two or more donors. Raw reads were error-corrected and collapsed into unique sequences by a nearest-neighbor algorithm in which closely related sequences were merged to remove PCR and sequencing errors. V, D and J gene segments were assigned by aligning CDR3 sequences to IMGT reference sequences. For a sequence to be retained, a match of at least six nucleotides was required to both a V gene segment and a J gene segment. A rearrangement was called productive if the CDR3 had no stop codons and remained in frame with V and J, and every other rearrangement was called non-productive. Following IMGT convention, CDR3 was defined as the stretch from the second conserved V-encoded cysteine to the conserved J-encoded phenylalanine. Sequences without an unambiguous match to a single V gene segment were excluded from the earlier analysis of about 600 of the donors. An earlier analysis of about 590 of the donors classified V segments as functional when productive rearrangements were above 56.7% and as segregating when the standard deviation between donors was above 5%. A statistical classification framework was developed to diagnose cytomegalovirus status using the catalog of TCR beta chain sequences. V and J gene assignment, in a later analysis, came from comparing TCR nucleotide sequences with IMGT/GENE-DB human TR gene sequences. The TCRdist pipeline was used in a later analysis to assign CDR3 sequences and most-parsimonious VDJ recombination scenarios. A later analysis defined each TCR beta chain by its CDR3 amino acid sequence plus V-gene family, and excluded reads lacking a unique V-gene family. In a later analysis, a few hundred highly shared, low-generation-probability nucleotide sequences were removed to address suspected cross-contamination and a sequencing artifact. For each public chain, a later analysis derived a clonal expansion index from normalized ranks of inferred template counts within each repertoire. In a later analysis, generation probabilities were computed with a VDJ recombination model fitted to out-of-frame rearrangements, and the resulting probabilities were checked against IGoR. A later analysis scored TCR-TCR, TCR-HLA and TCR-CMV co-occurrence with hypergeometric tests, applying a repertoire-size bias correction to TCR pairs. False discovery rates were estimated in a later analysis by permuting HLA or CMV assignments 20 times. In a later analysis, co-occurring TCRs were grouped using DBSCAN, with TCRdist sequence similarity added in when clustering inside HLA-allele-positive subsets. Repertoires with fewer than 30,000 or more than 120,000 public chains, plus five repertoires with anomalous nucleotide sharing, were excluded from co-occurrence clustering. Drawn from immuneACCESS, this table holds only the in-frame rearrangements with V and J called that TCRdb kept. Clones are partly lost; checked studies trace under half to an unresolved V gene and leave the rest unexplained. That table is the source of V, J and clone size, and D and trimming were worked out from the DNA. The sample table contains tens of thousands of clones; only one count was recorded for 76% of them. The ten largest clones add up to under 3.5% of the sample.

In total, 500 to 700 healthy bone marrow donors made up the cohort. Cohort members were all nominally healthy when sampled, although unrecorded immune exposures were likely present. The donor was CMV seronegative and belonged to the group of 352 seronegative cohort members. A peripheral blood sample was collected from each donor, and TCR beta sequencing was performed on peripheral blood mononuclear cells. Genomic DNA extraction from the blood cell samples was performed with the Qiagen DNeasy Blood Extraction Kit. Taken from cysteine to phenylalanine, the CDR3 has 16 residues. The DNA shown is the 48-base CDR3, in frame from base 1. From the germline V gene, CDR1 is SQVTM and CDR2 is ANQGSEA. V is shortened by 6 bases, J by 2 bases, and the region joining them spans 20 bases. The source of the sample is a study of cytomegalovirus exposure and HLA in healthy donors (dated by TCRdb to about 2017). Looking at the study overall: An earlier analysis of roughly 610 of the donors reported approximately 280 Gb of sequence data and 100 million to 120 million unique TCR beta sequences obtained from some 200 million T cells. Every repertoire in the discovery cohort had been generated on one and the same sequencing platform. Typing coverage differed by locus: A, B, C, DRB1 and DQB1 were typed in roughly 620-640 donors, DQA1 in roughly 510, DPA1 in approximately 610, and DPB1 in 450 to 490. In a later analysis, previously published TCR beta repertoires from several hundred donors were re-analyzed and high-resolution HLA genotyping was added so that TCR occurrence patterns could be studied. Among roughly 400 genotyped donors of the cohort, an average of around 250,000 unique TCR beta nucleotide sequences was sequenced per donor, of which about 18% were non-productive. In the later analysis, no new phenotypic data were used to find candidate immune exposures; instead, reliance was placed on TCR beta sequences and their occurrence across donors. Using immunosequencing, the study profiled T cell repertoires from fewer than 850 subjects and related those repertoires to cytomegalovirus serostatus. Besides the first cohort of about 730 subjects, a separate validation cohort made up of roughly 120 different subjects was used. An earlier analysis of some 500 of the donors applied high-throughput TCR beta sequencing to assess whether each TCR beta V gene segment acted as functional or pseudogenic. The study aimed to test whether signatures of past pathogen exposure could be identified by cataloging public T cell receptors. To predict cytomegalovirus infection status, the study combined high-throughput TCR immunosequencing, statistical association of individual TCRs with disease status, and machine learning. Donor age, sex, ethnicity and CMV serostatus were compiled together with the repertoire data. About five DR-DQ haplotypes were handled as single units for association and clustering, since linkage in the cohort was strong. Class I and class II HLA loci were covered by the typing at four-digit resolution. Among the approximately 430 genotyped donors, about 83% belonged to the genetic ancestry cluster associated with self-reported Caucasian donors. An early release covering just under 650 HLA-typed donors comprised 300 to 350 gigabases of sequencing data and 65 million to 100 million unique TCR sequences. A later genetic analysis used genome-wide SNP genotypes for about three fifths of the 666 donors, treating that subset as a discovery cohort. Here is what the overall study found, with its caveats: The only immune exposure information available for the cohort was CMV serostatus. Only TCR beta chains were sequenced in this cohort, and the absence of alpha or paired-chain data limited detectable features. The presence/absence analyses assumed that sequencing depth was roughly uniform across donors, and that assumption may not be true. Most TCR sequences were observed very rarely across donors, whereas some public TCRs were present in many individuals. A later analysis found that HLA-associated TCR beta chains were more clonally expanded and had lower generation probabilities than equally common non-associated chains. Specific HLA alleles were associated with roughly 16,000 TCR beta sequences at a false discovery rate of 0.05 in a later analysis. HLA typing was unavailable for some donors at each locus, so association tests used only the typed subset. Linkage disequilibrium might explain the correlated functional status among segregating V segments, but an unknown experimental factor could not be excluded. In a later analysis, the rate of TCR association differed among HLA loci, with DRB1 alleles having the most associated TCRs and HLA-C alleles having the fewest. In a later genetic analysis, fewer N-insertions in productive TCRs were reported among donors in an Asian-associated ancestry cluster than the roughly 700-donor mean. According to a later analysis, most CMV-associated TCR beta chains appeared to be HLA-restricted, and the HLA associations seemed to be driven largely by CMV exposure. An association between a missense DCLRE1C variant and V-gene and J-gene trimming of TCR beta chains was found in a later genetic analysis and replicated in an independent cohort. A group of highly shared sequence variants was considered likely to be a technical artifact of the sequencing pipeline. A further reported finding was that TCR beta sequences accurately predicted the HLA-A and HLA-B alleles for most subjects in the first cohort. Some IMGT-functional V segments, including TRBV6-2 and TRBV6-3, could not be told apart with the 87-base-pair reads, so those segments were excluded. Assigning TCR associations to individual alleles was difficult when HLA alleles, especially DR and DQ, strongly co-occurred. Cytomegalovirus status was reported to be diagnosed by the classifier with high specificity and sensitivity in both the original and validation cohorts. Three of the identified cytomegalovirus-associated TCR beta chains were confirmed in vitro to be specific for cytomegalovirus antigens. Broadly in line with IMGT annotations, most TCR beta V segments showed up in productive rearrangements about 87% or about 30% of the time in an earlier analysis of several hundred of the donors. The authors suggested that the approach could potentially be extended to other disease states and immunological phenotypes. The study listed 150 to 200 TCR beta chains as associated with cytomegalovirus. In a later analysis, several top co-occurrence clusters were reported to appear linked to parvovirus B19, influenza, CMV and Epstein-Barr virus. Because counts were too low, roughly 16 rarely observed V segments, including chromosome 9 orphons, were left out of the earlier analysis of some 640 of the donors.

Rearrangement joined TRBV29-1 to TRBJ2-1; a tentative D match to TRBD1 spans 7 bases. The receptor's source is a man younger than 30 in good health and CMV-seronegative. Sequencing was done on a sample of PBMCs. The sequenced DNA: TGCAGCGTCGTCCTTTGGCCAGGGGGGACCTACAATGAGCAGTTCTTC. This is translated as CSVVLWPGGTYNEQFF.